The sequence of this T cell receptor (beta chain) was determined in a study of cytomegalovirus exposure and HLA in healthy donors. Whole-study results and caveats: Overall, approximately 150 TCR beta chains were annotated as cytomegalovirus-associated.

This CDR3 comprises 13 residues. V was pared by 6 bases and J by 8 bases, with 16 bases between. Germline CDR1 and CDR2: MNHEY and SMNVEV (reference sequence). About this clone: Its specificity is unknown.

The PCR contained 60 Vbeta and 13 Jbeta primers. The data were produced by immunoSEQ multiplex PCR, yet TCRdb's version contains in-frame clones alone and is incomplete. The profile shows roughly 150,000 clones, around four fifths of them singletons. This TCR came from a man between 18 and 35 years old in good health and CMV-seropositive. The J gene is TRBJ1-2, the V gene TRBV27, with a weak D call TRBD1 (6 bases). The sequenced sample was PBMCs. The CDR3 DNA sequence: TGTGCCAGCAGCTCCCAGGGGACCGGCGGCTACACCTTC. It specifies CASSSQGTGGYTF.